The table lists the clone carrying this T cell receptor beta chain with a count of one. This CDR3 has 15 amino acids. Per the germline V gene, CDR1 is KGHDR and CDR2 is SFDVKD. The trim removed 4 bases at V and 0 bases at J, leaving 4 bases unmatched. This sample was taken from a study of blood T cell repertoires in COVID-19. Study-wide background: The samples span acute and convalescent COVID-19 from the United States, Italy and Spain. Sources were T cells, B-cell-depleted T cells, or PBMCs; the material itself was cDNA or gDNA.

Per the original methods: Reference gene primer amplification gave nucleated cell count estimates. Some clones are missing from TCRdb's copy, which holds only in-frame ones; the method was immunoSEQ multiplex PCR. The V and J calls and the clone size are those of that table, but D and trimming were determined from the DNA. The sample includes around 240,000 clones, 83% seen only once; the top ten take about 7.4%. The source is a woman between 50 and 59 years old with acute or convalescent COVID-19. Input material: peripheral blood. The chain couples TRBV24-1 to TRBJ2-7; TRBD2 agrees at 8 bases. CDR3 loop: CATSEPRGASYEQYF. The DNA for the CDR3 is TGTGCCACCAGTGAACCGCGGGGGGCCTCCTACGAGCAGTACTTC.